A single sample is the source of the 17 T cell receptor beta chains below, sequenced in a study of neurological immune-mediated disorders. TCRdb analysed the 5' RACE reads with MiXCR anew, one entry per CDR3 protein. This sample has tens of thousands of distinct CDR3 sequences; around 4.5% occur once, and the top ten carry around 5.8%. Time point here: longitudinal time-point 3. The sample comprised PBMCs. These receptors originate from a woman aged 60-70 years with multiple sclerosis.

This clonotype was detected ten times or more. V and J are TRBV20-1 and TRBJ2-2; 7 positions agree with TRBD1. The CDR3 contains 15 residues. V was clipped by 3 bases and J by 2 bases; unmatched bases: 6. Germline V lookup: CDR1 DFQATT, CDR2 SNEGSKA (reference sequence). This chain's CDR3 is CSARPGQINTGELFF. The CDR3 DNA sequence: TGCAGTGCTAGGCCGGGACAGATAAACACCGGGGAGCTGTTTTTT.

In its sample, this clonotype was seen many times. This CDR3 reads CASSQAVNEQYF. The CDR3 nucleotides read TGTGCCAGCAGCCAAGCGGTCAACGAGCAGTACTTC. The V call is TRBV3-1, the J call TRBJ2-7; unclear D gene. This CDR3 region has 12 residues. Germline CDR1 reads LGHDT; CDR2 reads YNNKEL (reference sequence). The V end was cut by 1 base, the J end by 5 bases, with 6 bases between.

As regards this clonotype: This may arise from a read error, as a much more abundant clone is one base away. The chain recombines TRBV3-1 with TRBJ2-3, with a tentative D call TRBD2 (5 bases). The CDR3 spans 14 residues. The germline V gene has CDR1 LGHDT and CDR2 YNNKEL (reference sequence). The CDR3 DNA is TGTGCCAGCAGCCCCCTTGGGAGCACATATACGCAGTATTTT. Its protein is CASSPLGSTYTQYF.

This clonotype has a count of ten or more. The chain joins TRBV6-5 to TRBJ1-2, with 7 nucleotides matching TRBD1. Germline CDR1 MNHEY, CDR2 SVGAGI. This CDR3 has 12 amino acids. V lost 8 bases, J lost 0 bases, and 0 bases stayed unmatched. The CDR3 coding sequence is TGTGCCAGCGGGACAGCTAACTATGGCTACACCTTC. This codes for CASGTANYGYTF.

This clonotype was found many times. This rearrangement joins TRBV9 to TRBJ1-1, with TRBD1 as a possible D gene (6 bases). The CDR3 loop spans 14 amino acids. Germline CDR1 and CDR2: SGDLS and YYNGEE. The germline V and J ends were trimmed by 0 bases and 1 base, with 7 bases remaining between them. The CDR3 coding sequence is TGTGCCAGCAGCGTAGTGGGACAGAACACTGAAGCTTTCTTT. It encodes CASSVVGQNTEAFF.

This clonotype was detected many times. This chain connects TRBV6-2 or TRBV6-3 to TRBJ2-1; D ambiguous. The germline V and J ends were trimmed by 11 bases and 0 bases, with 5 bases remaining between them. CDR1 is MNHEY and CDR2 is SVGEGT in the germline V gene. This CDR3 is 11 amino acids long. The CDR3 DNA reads TGTGCCGTTAGCTCCTACAATGAGCAGTTCTTC. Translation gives CAVSSYNEQFF.

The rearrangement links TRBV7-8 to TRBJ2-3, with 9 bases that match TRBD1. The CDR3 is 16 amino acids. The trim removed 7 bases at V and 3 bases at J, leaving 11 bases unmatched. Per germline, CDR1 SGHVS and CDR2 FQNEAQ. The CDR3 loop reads CASTPLAGTGTDTQYF. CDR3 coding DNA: TGTGCCAGCACCCCCCTCGCCGGGACAGGGACAGATACGCAGTATTTT.

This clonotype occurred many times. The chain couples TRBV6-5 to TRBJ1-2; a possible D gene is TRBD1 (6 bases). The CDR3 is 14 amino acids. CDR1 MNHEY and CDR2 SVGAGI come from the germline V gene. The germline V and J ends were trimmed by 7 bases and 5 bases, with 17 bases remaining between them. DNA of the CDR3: TGTGCCAGCATCGGGACACCCGGGGGGTATGGCTACACCTTC. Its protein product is CASIGTPGGYGYTF.

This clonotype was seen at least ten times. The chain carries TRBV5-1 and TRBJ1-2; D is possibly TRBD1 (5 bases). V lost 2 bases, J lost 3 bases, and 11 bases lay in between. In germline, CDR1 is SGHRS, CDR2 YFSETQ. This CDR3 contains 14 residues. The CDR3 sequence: CASSFGTDDYGYTF. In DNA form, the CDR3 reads TGCGCCAGCAGCTTTGGGACGGACGACTATGGCTACACCTTC.

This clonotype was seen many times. The CDR3 sequence is CASSRPDREPYGYTF. CDR3 nucleotide sequence: TGTGCCAGCAGCCGACCAGACAGGGAGCCCTATGGCTACACCTTC. This sequence joins TRBV4-2 and TRBJ1-2; 7 bases are shared with TRBD1. CDR1 is LGHNA and CDR2 is YNFKEQ in the germline V gene. The CDR3 length is 15 residues. With 4 bases clipped from V and 4 bases from J, the junction kept 9 bases outside the gene matches.

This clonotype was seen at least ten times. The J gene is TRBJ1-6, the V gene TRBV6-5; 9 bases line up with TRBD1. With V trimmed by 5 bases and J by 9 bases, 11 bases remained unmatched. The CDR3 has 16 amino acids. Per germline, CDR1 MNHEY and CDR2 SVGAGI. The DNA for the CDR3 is TGTGCCAGCAGTCAGGGACAGGGAATGAGTCGTTCACCCCTCCACTTT. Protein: CASSQGQGMSRSPLHF.

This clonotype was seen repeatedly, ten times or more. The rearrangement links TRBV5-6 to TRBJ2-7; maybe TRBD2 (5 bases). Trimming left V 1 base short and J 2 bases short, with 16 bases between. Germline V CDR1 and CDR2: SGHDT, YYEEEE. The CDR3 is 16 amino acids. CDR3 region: CASSLWGVWGAYEQYF. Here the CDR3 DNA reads TGTGCCAGCAGCTTGTGGGGAGTTTGGGGAGCCTACGAGCAGTACTTC.

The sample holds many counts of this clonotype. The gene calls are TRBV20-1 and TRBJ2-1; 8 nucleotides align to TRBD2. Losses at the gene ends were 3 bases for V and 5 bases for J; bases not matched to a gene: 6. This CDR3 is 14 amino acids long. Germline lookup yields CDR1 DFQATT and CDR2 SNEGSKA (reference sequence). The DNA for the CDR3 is TGCAGTGCTAGGGCATTTAGCGGGGACAATGAGCAGTTCTTC. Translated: CSARAFSGDNEQFF.

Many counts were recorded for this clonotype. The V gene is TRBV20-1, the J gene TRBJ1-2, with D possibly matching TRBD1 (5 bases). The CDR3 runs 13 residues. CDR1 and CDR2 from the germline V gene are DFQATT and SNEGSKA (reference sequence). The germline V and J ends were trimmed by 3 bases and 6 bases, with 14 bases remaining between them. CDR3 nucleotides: TGCAGTGCTAGGACCTCCGGGGCCGATGGCTACACCTTC. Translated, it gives CSARTSGADGYTF.

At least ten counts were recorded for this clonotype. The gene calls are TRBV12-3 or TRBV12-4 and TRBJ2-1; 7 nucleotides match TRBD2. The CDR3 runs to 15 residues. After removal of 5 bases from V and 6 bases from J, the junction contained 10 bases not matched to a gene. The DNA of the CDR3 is TGTGCCAGCAGTGGCCTGGGGGGGGGAGGCAATGAGCAGTTCTTC. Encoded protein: CASSGLGGGGNEQFF.

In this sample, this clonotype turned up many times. The DNA for the CDR3 is TGTGCCAGCAGTTACGCTAGGAACAATGAGCAGTTCTTC. This sequence encodes CASSYARNNEQFF. The V gene is TRBV6-2 or TRBV6-3, the J gene TRBJ2-1; D ambiguous. Looked up from germline, CDR1 is MNHEY and CDR2 is SVGEGT. The CDR3 is 13 amino acids. Deletions cut 2 bases from V and 5 bases from J, with 7 bases between.

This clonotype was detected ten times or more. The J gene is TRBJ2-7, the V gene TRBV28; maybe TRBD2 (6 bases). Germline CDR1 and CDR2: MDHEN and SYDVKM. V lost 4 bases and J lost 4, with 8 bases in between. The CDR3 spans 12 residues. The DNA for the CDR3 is TGTGCCAGCAGTTCTGGGGGGTACGAGCAGTACTTC. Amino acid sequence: CASSSGGYEQYF.